This T cell receptor (beta chain) emerged from a study of beta chain features in type 1 diabetes. Study-wide results and limits: Shorter TCRB CDR3s, moderately but significantly so, were found in Type 1 diabetes patients in all four CD4+ subsets.

Expressed TCRB transcripts were sequenced, since all the RNA that had been isolated was reverse transcribed. TCRdb keeps only in-frame clones here, not all; method: immunoSEQ multiplex PCR. Here the sample spans under 850,000 clones, around 15% being singletons. Comments on this clone: Its antigen is as yet unknown.

The V end was cut by 2 bases, the J end by 5 bases, with 12 bases between. The CDR3 spans 15 residues. CDR1 KGHSH and CDR2 LQKENI come from the germline V gene. The source of this sequence is a man younger than 35 with type 1 diabetes. The sample consisted of naive CD4+ T cells from blood. V gene TRBV18 combines with J gene TRBJ1-4; D possibly corresponds to TRBD1 (6 bases). The CDR3 sequence is CASSPLMQGNEKLFF. CDR3 nucleotide sequence: TGTGCCAGCTCACCATTGATGCAGGGGAATGAAAAACTGTTTTTT.